Here is one TCR beta chain with its context. What it binds is unknown. The record originates from a study of T cell responses to AZD1222 COVID-19 vaccine. Pooled samples include second doses given at about 4 or 12 weeks. The germline CDR1 and CDR2 sequences are LGHDT and YNNKEL (reference sequence). The CDR3 has 17 residues. Trimming at V came to 5 bases and at J to 5 bases, leaving 15 bases not matched to a gene. Assay: immunoSEQ multiplex PCR; the TCRdb copy retains only in-frame clones and omits some. The sample yields 75,000 to 95,000 clones, around 93% seen once. Study-wide findings and caveats: CD4 TCRs covered the whole spike, strongest at regions 160-218 and 743-854. Most donors were white British, females outnumbered males, and clonal diversity was possibly underestimated. Reportedly, nearly half of unique spike TCRs recognized epitopes outside B.1.351/B.1.1.7 mutations.

The chain has TRBV3-1 (or the pseudogene TRBV3-2) and TRBJ2-3, with TRBD2 matching 8 bases. The TCR comes from an adult who received the AZD1222 COVID-19 vaccine. Sequencing used peripheral blood, obtained 28 days after the second AZD1222 dose. CDR3 nucleotide sequence: TGTGCCAGCAGCTCCTCCCCTGGGACTAGTGTGGGAGATACGCAGTATTTT. Translating gives CASSSSPGTSVGDTQYF.